A selection of T cell receptor beta chains follows, all from one sample in a study of T cells in Graves' hyperthyroidism and ophthalmopathy. TCRdb re-analysed the multiplex PCR reads in MiXCR, keeping a single row per CDR3 protein. This table has approximately 560,000 distinct CDR3 sequences, approximately 14% appearing once. The sequencing input was blood. The receptors were gathered from a woman in her 30s with Graves' hyperthyroidism. The CDR3 runs from the conserved cysteine through the conserved F or W. Each record gives: J gene, V gene, CDR3 length, CDR3 protein.

TRBJ2-5 | TRBV4-3 | 15 | CASSQGLSGIKTQYF
TRBJ1-1 | TRBV5-1 | 13 | CASSLPQGNEAFF
TRBJ2-2 | TRBV5-1 | 15 | CASSNEGLNTGELFF
TRBJ1-1 | TRBV12-3/TRBV12-4 | 14 | CASSFLQTNTEAFF
TRBJ1-2 | TRBV20-1 | 12 | CSALAEIFGYTF
TRBJ2-1 | TRBV3-1 | 17 | CASSHGLAGGLYNEQFF
TRBJ2-3 | TRBV18 | 14 | CASSPGTEPDTQYF
TRBJ2-3 | TRBV2 | 13 | CASSDSRKDTQYF
TRBJ2-1 | TRBV9 | 12 | CASSAGTLRQFF
TRBJ2-1 | TRBV5-8 | 19 | CASSFYVGGLGGSYNEQFF
TRBJ2-1 | TRBV7-2 | 13 | CAISQGQNNEQFF
TRBJ1-2 | TRBV7-9 | 17 | CASSNSRAGGHFDGYTF
TRBJ1-1 | TRBV12-3/TRBV12-4 | 15 | CASSLQDRANTEAFF
TRBJ2-2 | TRBV5-1 | 14 | CASSQGDNIGELFF
TRBJ1-6 | TRBV9 | 15 | CASSTNEGAYSPLHF
TRBJ1-2 | TRBV20-1 | 12 | CSARGSNYGYTF
TRBJ2-1 | TRBV12-3/TRBV12-4 | 17 | CASRYGGTSGSLNEQFF
TRBJ1-1 | TRBV29-1 | 13 | CSVTGTVNTEAFF
TRBJ2-1 | TRBV11-2 | 12 | CASSPGYNEQFF
TRBJ2-6 | TRBV4-1 | 20 | CASSQLGTAGAHSGANVLTF
TRBJ2-3 | TRBV11-1 | 17 | CASSLGRASGMGDTQYF
TRBJ2-1 | TRBV7-9 | 15 | CASSLPGTAHNEQFF
TRBJ1-2 | TRBV29-1 | 13 | CSVLQGSDYGYTF
TRBJ2-1 | TRBV27 | 22 | CASSSPNPLLAGGPQSYNEQFF
TRBJ2-7 | TRBV15 | 16 | CATSRDRGVGGSEQYF
TRBJ2-3 | TRBV24-1 | 12 | CATSGNSTTQYF
TRBJ1-2 | TRBV29-1 | 12 | CSVGSVALGYTF
TRBJ2-7 | TRBV4-3 | 15 | CASSQDRGQAYEQYF
TRBJ2-6 | TRBV7-2 | 16 | CASSLAPLVGANVLTF
TRBJ2-6 | TRBV10-3 | 15 | CAISLGGTGANVLTF
TRBJ2-3 | TRBV6-1 | 18 | CASSEGASGSYMTDTQYF
TRBJ1-2 | TRBV6-1 | 15 | CASSREMDSNYGYTF
TRBJ1-6 | TRBV27 | 15 | CASRTWTGKNSPLHF
TRBJ2-1 | TRBV12-3/TRBV12-4 | 18 | CASSFLRFAGENYNEQFF
TRBJ1-3 | TRBV12-3/TRBV12-4 | 12 | CASIRTGNTIYF
TRBJ2-1 | TRBV20-1 | 15 | CSARIPSATYNEQFF
TRBJ2-3 | TRBV5-6 | 14 | CASSPGGGADTQYF
TRBJ2-7 | TRBV2 | 13 | CASSVWAGGEQYF
TRBJ2-1 | TRBV27 | 16 | CASSFYGGRARNEQFF
TRBJ2-1 | TRBV19 | 16 | CASTAESGSSYNEQFF
TRBJ1-2 | TRBV25-1 | 12 | CASSDAGFGYTF
TRBJ2-3 | TRBV6-5 | 15 | CASSYTSGRQDTQYF
TRBJ1-1 | TRBV6-1 | 14 | CASSQRRAYTEAFF
TRBJ2-1 | TRBV12-3/TRBV12-4 | 15 | CASTRSLAAYNEQFF
TRBJ1-2 | TRBV7-3 | 13 | CASRGTARYGYTF
TRBJ2-6 | TRBV7-2 | 15 | CASSVKGVGANVLTF
TRBJ2-7 | TRBV6-2/TRBV6-3 | 14 | CASSYQAGGYEQYF
TRBJ2-2 | TRBV14 | 16 | CASSQAGGRSTGELFF
TRBJ2-1 | TRBV10-3 | 17 | CAISGSIAGGSYNEQFF
TRBJ2-1 | TRBV7-3 | 15 | CASSLGAGSSNEQFF
TRBJ1-4 | TRBV7-3 | 15 | CASTTVEATNEKLFF
TRBJ2-1 | TRBV12-3/TRBV12-4 | 14 | CASRPQNVGNEQFF
TRBJ2-7 | TRBV20-1 | 14 | CSARVSKPHGEQYF
TRBJ2-7 | TRBV30 | 14 | CAWGEDSLSREQYF
TRBJ2-2 | TRBV11-2 | 15 | CASSQTGGITGELFF
TRBJ2-5 | TRBV7-2 | 13 | CASTNRAAETQYF
TRBJ2-1 | TRBV9 | 16 | CASSGETSGGYNEQFF
TRBJ2-1 | TRBV20-1 | 17 | CSALSGLAGPTNNEQFF
TRBJ2-3 | TRBV2 | 13 | CASSPGSVDTQYF